The T cell receptor (beta chain) described here comes from a study of breast tumors, draining lymph nodes, adjacent tissues. Germline CDR1 is LNHDA and CDR2 is SQIVND (reference sequence). CDR3 size: 16 residues. MiXCR, applied by TCRdb to the multiplex PCR reads, yields one record per CDR3 protein. Of roughly 130,000 distinct CDR3 sequences in the sample, nearly 20% are singletons; the top ten hold roughly 3.5%. Axillary draining lymph nodes of breast cancer patients supplied the node samples. On this clonotype itself: Its antigen is as yet unknown. A much larger clone is a single base away; this may be a read error.

Points from the study as a whole: Luminal-like breast cancer showed significantly greater tumor-nontumor repertoire similarity than basal-like breast cancer did. The lymph node origin of tumor T cells was framed as consistent with a hypothesis, not demonstrated. The data were judged consistent with most tumor T cells coming from lymph node and expanding in tumor. Tumor repertoires ranked between lymph nodes and nontumor tissue in diversity, with V and J gene preferences.

The sample consisted of axillary lymph node tissue. The chain employs TRBV19 and TRBJ2-1; possibly TRBD2 for D (6 bases). The clonotype originates from a female donor with breast cancer. Some clones in this sample may be carry-over from other donors' samples. CDR3 in amino acids: CATTNRAGSSYDEQFF. In DNA, the CDR3 is TGTGCCACCACCAACCGGGCCGGGAGCTCCTACGATGAGCAGTTCTTC.